The clone carrying this T cell receptor beta chain showed up just a few times. Its target is not known. Trimming stripped 3 bases from V and 6 bases from J, with 15 bases between. CDR1 is MNHEY and CDR2 is SMNVEV in the germline V gene (reference sequence). The CDR3 has 15 amino acids. The data originate from a study of T-cell reconstitution after alpha-beta-depleted transplantation in children. Unique molecular identifiers were built into the TCRbeta library. TCRdb ran MiXCR on the PCR reads and lists one entry per CDR3 protein. The sample yields 900,000 or so distinct CDR3 sequences, approximately 15% seen once. Study-wide findings and caveats: When one year had passed after transplant, most T-cell counts and diversity came from newly produced T cells. Alpha-beta T cells about two months after transplant reportedly derived from several hundred expanded graft clones. Surviving recipient T cells and thymic progenitors accounted for the high day-60 TCRbeta diversity observed in some patients.

The TCR comes from a male patient younger than 18 who had a stem cell transplant for acute lymphoblastic leukemia, so the T cells may come from the graft donor. The gene calls are TRBV27 and TRBJ2-1; D remains ambiguous. This specimen was PBMCs, mostly from graft donor cells, taken 360 days after TCRalphabeta/CD19-depleted stem cell transplant. CDR3 nucleotides: TGTGCCAGCAGTTTCAGGCTACTTACGAGCAATGAGCAGTTCTTC. Amino acid sequence: CASSFRLLTSNEQFF.